The 6 T cell receptor beta chains listed next were all sequenced from one sample in a study of beta chain features in type 1 diabetes. Findings of the study overall: Moderately but significantly shorter TCRB CDR3s were found in Type 1 diabetes patients in all four CD4+ subsets.

As every portion of the isolated RNA was reverse transcribed, the sequencing read expressed TCRB transcripts. TCRdb keeps only in-frame clones here, not all; method: immunoSEQ multiplex PCR. The sample has roughly 730,000 clones, around 15% seen once. Antigens of these TCRs are unknown. What was sequenced was naive CD4+ T cells from blood. The receptors shown here come from a young man with type 1 diabetes.

The V gene is TRBV7-9, the J gene TRBJ1-1; weak D call: TRBD1 (6 bases). The CDR3 has 13 amino acids. Deletions cut 0 bases from V and 11 bases from J, with 13 bases between. Germline CDR1 reads SEHNR; CDR2 reads FQNEAQ (reference sequence). The CDR3 DNA reads as TGTGCCAGCAGCTTAGCGGGGGGCTTTGGTGCTTTCTTT. It is translated as CASSLAGGFGAFF.

This clone turned up a few times. The chain links TRBV29-1 to TRBJ2-1; the D gene is possibly TRBD2 (5 bases). Looked up from germline, CDR1 is SQVTM and CDR2 is ANQGSEA. The ends were cut back, 8 bases at V and 4 bases at J, with 18 bases in the middle. The CDR3 extends over 14 amino acids. The CDR3 DNA sequence: TGCAGCAGCGGTGGCCCTGGGTTGTACAATGAGCAGTTCTTC. This gives the protein CSSGGPGLYNEQFF.

This clone was counted only a few times. The V call is TRBV27, the J call TRBJ2-7; TRBD1 matches at 7 bases. CDR3 length: 14 residues. Germline assignment: CDR1 MNHEY and CDR2 SMNVEV (reference sequence). After removal of 5 bases from V and 5 bases from J, the junction contained 9 bases not matched to a gene. The CDR3 here is CASSSKTGWDEQYF. The DNA of the CDR3 is TGTGCCAGCAGTAGCAAGACAGGGTGGGACGAGCAGTACTTC.

This clone was counted only a few times. V is TRBV4-1 and J is TRBJ2-5, with 8 nucleotides matching TRBD1. The V and J ends lost 2 bases and 3 bases, in that order; junction bases with no gene match: 17. The length of the CDR3 is 19 residues. From germline, CDR1 is MGHRA and CDR2 YSYEKL. CDR3 sequence: CASSQRGDRLLDREETQYF. In nucleotides, the CDR3 is TGCGCCAGCAGCCAAAGAGGGGATCGTTTGTTGGACAGGGAAGAGACCCAGTACTTC.

This clone was observed a handful of times. The gene calls are TRBV10-3 and TRBJ2-1; 10 bases agree with TRBD2. The CDR3 contains 15 residues. Germline CDR1 is ENHRY and CDR2 is SYGVKD. Unmatched junction bases numbered 7, after V lost 4 bases and J lost 7 bases. DNA for the CDR3: TGTGCCATCAGTGCAACGGGACTAGCGAGTAATGAGCAGTTCTTC. It is translated as CAISATGLASNEQFF.

This clone has only one observation. The chain joins TRBV15 to TRBJ1-1; D is unclear. V lost 0 bases to trimming and J lost 0 bases, with 11 bases between them. CDR1 is LNHNV, CDR2 YYDKDF, per germline (reference sequence). The CDR3 extends over 16 amino acids. The CDR3 bases are TGTGCCACCAGCAGAGATCAATGGAGCATGAACACTGAAGCTTTCTTT. As protein: CATSRDQWSMNTEAFF.